These T cell receptor beta chains were read from a single sample in a study of blood T cell repertoires in COVID-19. The table came from immunoSEQ multiplex PCR; TCRdb's copy has only in-frame clones and leaves some out. The sample carries 75,000 to 80,000 clones, approximately 86% recorded once. The sample consisted of peripheral blood. These receptors all stem from a human donor in a cohort sampled during active COVID-19. CDR3s include the opening cysteine and the closing phenylalanine or tryptophan.

V gene	J gene	CDR3 protein
TRBV11-2	TRBJ2-3	CASSPWGGSDTQYF
TRBV6-5	TRBJ1-1	CASSRQGTEAFF
TRBV5-1	TRBJ2-2	CASSLEYSSTGELFF
TRBV5-5	TRBJ2-6	CASSLARVPGANVLTF
TRBV18	TRBJ1-1	CASASGHLNTEAFF
TRBV5-1	TRBJ2-1	CASSLAGTSVNNEQFF
TRBV7-9	TRBJ2-2	CASSFGGSAGELFF
TRBV7-9	TRBJ1-1	CASSIRGDTEAFF
TRBV7-9	TRBJ2-7	CASSPSGSSSEQYF
TRBV9	TRBJ2-3	CASSVLAGDLSSTDTQYF
TRBV5-1	TRBJ2-5	CASSEGFTGETQYF
TRBV10-2	TRBJ2-3	CASRRTSGGRTDTQYF
TRBV5-4	TRBJ1-5	CASSADRGKHQPQHF
TRBV25-1	TRBJ2-5	CASSELLTQYF
TRBV5-1	TRBJ2-1	CASSPGDSYNEQFF
TRBV19	TRBJ2-3	CASSLAGTSGGAGTDTQYF
TRBV18	TRBJ1-5	CASSPRRGHNQPQHF
TRBV6-1	TRBJ1-1	CASSESGRTEAFF
TRBV5-6	TRBJ1-2	CASSSYDRANYGYTF
TRBV27	TRBJ2-7	CASSYDPGTSGALRF
TRBV7-9	TRBJ2-7	CASSLIRNEQYF
TRBV28	TRBJ1-2	CAGQTGANYGYTF
TRBV6-5	TRBJ2-1	CASSYPGLGGNEQFF
TRBV5-1	TRBJ1-5	CASSLGVGGINQPQHF
TRBV5-1	TRBJ1-2	CASSLAGSQGAFGYTF
TRBV6-5	TRBJ2-7	CASNRDRGYSYEQYF
TRBV9	TRBJ2-7	CASSVDRRSYEQYF
TRBV4-2	TRBJ2-1	CASSRISGSSYNEQFF
TRBV7-9	TRBJ1-1	CASRQGFTEAFF